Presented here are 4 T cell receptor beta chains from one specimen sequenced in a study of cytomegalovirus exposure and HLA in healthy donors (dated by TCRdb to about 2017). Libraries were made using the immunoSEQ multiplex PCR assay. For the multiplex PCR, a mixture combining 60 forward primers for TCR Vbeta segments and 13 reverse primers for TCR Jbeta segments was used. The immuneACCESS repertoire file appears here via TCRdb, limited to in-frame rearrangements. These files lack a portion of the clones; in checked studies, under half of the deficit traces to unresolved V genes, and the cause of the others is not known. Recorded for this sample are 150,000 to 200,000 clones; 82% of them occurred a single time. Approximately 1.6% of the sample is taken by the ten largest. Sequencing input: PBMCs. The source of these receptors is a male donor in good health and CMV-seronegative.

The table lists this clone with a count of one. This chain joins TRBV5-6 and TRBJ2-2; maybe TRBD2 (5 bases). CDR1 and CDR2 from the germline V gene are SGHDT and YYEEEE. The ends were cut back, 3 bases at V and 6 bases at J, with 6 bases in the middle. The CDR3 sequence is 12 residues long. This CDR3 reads CASSWTAGELFF. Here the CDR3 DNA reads TGTGCCAGCAGCTGGACTGCCGGGGAGCTGTTTTTT.

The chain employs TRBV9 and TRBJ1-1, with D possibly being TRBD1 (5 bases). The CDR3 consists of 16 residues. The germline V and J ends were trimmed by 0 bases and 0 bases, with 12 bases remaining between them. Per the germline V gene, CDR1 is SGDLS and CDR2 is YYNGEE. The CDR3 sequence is CASSVGGGRMNTEAFF. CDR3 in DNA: TGTGCCAGCAGCGTAGGGGGGGGACGCATGAACACTGAAGCTTTCTTT.

In DNA, the CDR3 is TGTGCCAGTAGTGGCGGTGACAGGGGGCTGCATGAAAAACTGTTTTTT. Amino acid sequence: CASSGGDRGLHEKLFF. J is TRBJ1-4 and V is TRBV19; 10 bases match TRBD1. Germline V gene lookup returns CDR1 LNHDA and CDR2 SQIVND (reference sequence). CDR3 length: 16 residues. The V and J ends lost 5 bases and 6 bases, in that order; junction bases with no gene match: 9.

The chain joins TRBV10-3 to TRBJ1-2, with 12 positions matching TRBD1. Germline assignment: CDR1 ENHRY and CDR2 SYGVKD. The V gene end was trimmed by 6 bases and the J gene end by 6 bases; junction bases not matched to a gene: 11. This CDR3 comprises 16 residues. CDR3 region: CAIRPGQGASTDGYTF. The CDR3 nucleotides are TGTGCCATCAGGCCGGGACAGGGGGCGTCGACTGATGGCTACACCTTC.